The rows below give T cell receptor beta chains drawn from one sample of a study of OX40 agonist ivuxolimab in advanced cancers. Repertoires were generated with immunoSEQ multiplex PCR, while TCRdb's copy carries only in-frame clones and drops some. The table shows 82,000 or so clones, with 80% to 95% occurring only once. This specimen was CD4+ or CD8+ T cells sorted from blood, taken in a trial of the OX40 agonist ivuxolimab. All receptors come from an adult with an advanced solid tumor such as melanoma, head and neck, liver or kidney cancer. Both conserved end residues are part of each CDR3. A D gene is named only where the DNA matches it firmly. A row's size may be missing; if present it is once, few, many or a size class.

.	TRBD2	TRBV15	TRBJ2-1	17	CATSPRLAGNSYNEQFF	TGTGCCACCAGCCCTCGACTAGCGGGAAACTCCTACAATGAGCAGTTCTTC
.	TRBD1	TRBV6-5	TRBJ1-5	14	CASSELTGNQPQHF	TGTGCCAGCAGTGAACTGACAGGGAATCAGCCCCAGCATTTT
.	.	TRBV27	TRBJ2-6	17	CASSQGAGASGANVLTF	TGTGCCAGCAGTCAGGGGGCGGGAGCCTCTGGGGCCAACGTCCTGACTTTC
.	.	TRBV5-1	TRBJ2-1	15	CASSRDSSSYNEQFF	TGCGCCAGCAGCCGGGACTCCAGCTCCTACAATGAGCAGTTCTTC
few	.	TRBV6-1	TRBJ1-1	13	CASSAEWGLEAFF	TGTGCCAGCAGCGCCGAATGGGGTCTTGAAGCTTTCTTT
.	TRBD2	TRBV27	TRBJ2-1	15	CASSLGGVGANEQFF	TGTGCCAGCAGTTTAGGGGGGGTTGGGGCTAATGAGCAGTTCTTC
.	.	TRBV30	TRBJ1-3	12	CAWRTAGNTIYF	TGTGCCTGGAGGACAGCCGGAAACACCATATATTTT
.	.	TRBV7-7	TRBJ2-1	13	CASSRHEGNEQFF	TGTGCTAGCAGCCGGCATGAGGGAAATGAGCAGTTCTTC
.	TRBD1	TRBV7-2	TRBJ1-6	15	CASSRTGQSNSPLHF	TGTGCCAGCAGCCGAACGGGACAGTCTAATTCACCCCTCCACTTT
.	.	TRBV6-5	TRBJ1-1	12	CASSITNIEAFF	TGTGCCAGCAGCATCACCAACATTGAAGCTTTCTTT
.	.	TRBV23-1	TRBJ2-2	15	CASSPAGRNTGELFF	TGCGCCAGCAGTCCAGCAGGGCGGAACACCGGGGAGCTGTTTTTT